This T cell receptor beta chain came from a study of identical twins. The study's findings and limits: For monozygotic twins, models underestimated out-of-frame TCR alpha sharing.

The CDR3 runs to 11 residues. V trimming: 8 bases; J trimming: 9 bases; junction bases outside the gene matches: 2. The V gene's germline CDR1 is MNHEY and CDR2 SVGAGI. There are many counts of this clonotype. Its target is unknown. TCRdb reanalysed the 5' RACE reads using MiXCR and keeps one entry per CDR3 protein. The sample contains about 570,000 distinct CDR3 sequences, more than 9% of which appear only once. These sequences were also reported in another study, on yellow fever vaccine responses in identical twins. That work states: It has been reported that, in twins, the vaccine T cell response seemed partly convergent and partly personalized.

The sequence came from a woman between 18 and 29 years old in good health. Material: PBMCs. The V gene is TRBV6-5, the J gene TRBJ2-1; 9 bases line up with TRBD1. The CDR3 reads CASGQGTEQFF. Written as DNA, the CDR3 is TGTGCCAGCGGACAGGGGACTGAGCAGTTCTTC.